This T cell receptor (beta chain) is from a study of blood T cell repertoires in COVID-19. The CDR3 totals 16 residues. CDR1 and CDR2 (germline): LNHDA, SQIVND (reference sequence). Deletions cut 3 bases from V and 0 bases from J, with 11 bases between. Produced via immunoSEQ multiplex PCR; TCRdb's table is partial and in-frame only. The table has approximately 150,000 clones, around 85% seen once. This TCR was sampled from a woman aged 70-85 years with acute or convalescent COVID-19. The V and J genes are TRBV19 and TRBJ1-4; a possible D gene is TRBD1 (6 bases). Sequencing was done on a sample of peripheral blood. The CDR3 loop is CASSIGQQATNEKLFF. In DNA form, the CDR3 reads TGTGCCAGTAGTATCGGACAGCAAGCAACTAATGAAAAACTGTTTTTT.